These 8 T cell receptor beta chains were all obtained from the same sample, sequenced in a study of beta chain features in type 1 diabetes. Study-level results: Moderate but significant shortening of TCRB CDR3s was recorded in all four CD4+ subsets from Type 1 diabetes patients.

Every isolated RNA sample was fully reverse transcribed, so sequencing captured expressed TCRB transcripts. Assay: immunoSEQ multiplex PCR; the TCRdb copy retains only in-frame clones and omits some. The sample has 550,000 to 850,000 clones; about an eighth are singletons. Their antigen targets remain unknown. The specimen sequenced was naive CD4+ T cells from blood. Every receptor here comes from a man aged 18 to 29 with type 1 diabetes.

The V gene is TRBV27, the J gene TRBJ2-7, with TRBD1 identical over 9 bases. Germline V gene sequence: CDR1 MNHEY, CDR2 SMNVEV (reference sequence). This CDR3 region has 17 residues. V shed 2 bases, J shed 4 bases, and the junction held 12 bases outside the gene matches. CDR3 amino acids: CASSLTHPWDREYEQYF. The CDR3 DNA is TGTGCCAGCAGTTTAACCCACCCCTGGGACAGGGAATACGAGCAGTACTTC.

This chain connects TRBV14 to TRBJ1-1, with D perhaps TRBD1 (5 bases). Germline CDR1 SGHDN, CDR2 FVKESK. Trimming removed 0 bases at V and 0 bases at J, with 14 bases between. The CDR3 extends over 17 amino acids. The CDR3: CASSQDRDSLMNTEAFF. Written as DNA, the CDR3 is TGTGCCAGCAGCCAAGATCGCGACAGCCTTATGAACACTGAAGCTTTCTTT.

This clone was picked up a small number of times. The chain carries TRBV6-4 and TRBJ2-1; possible D gene TRBD2, 6 bases. Trimming took off 0 bases at V and 9 bases at J, with 9 bases between the two ends. Germline lookup yields CDR1 MRHNA and CDR2 SNTAGT. This CDR3 comprises 13 residues. CDR3 in amino acids: CASSDSWRGEQFF. The CDR3 region has the DNA TGTGCCAGCAGTGACTCCTGGCGGGGTGAGCAGTTCTTC.

V gene TRBV7-9 combines with J gene TRBJ2-2; unclear D gene. The CDR3 is made up of 14 amino acids. Between the trimmed V and J ends, which lost 2 bases and 3 bases, there was a span of 7 bases. The germline V gene encodes CDR1 SEHNR and CDR2 FQNEAQ (reference sequence). The CDR3 DNA is TGTGCCAGCAGCTTACAGGAACACACCGGGGAGCTGTTTTTT. Residues: CASSLQEHTGELFF.

This clone was detected a few times. The junction departs from germline at one end; a sequencing error may be responsible. This chain links TRBV11-1 with TRBJ2-1, with 9 bases that match TRBD1. The germline gives CDR1 SGHAT, CDR2 FQDESV (reference sequence). The CDR3 sequence is 14 residues long. The CDR3 coding sequence is TGTGCCAGCGGCTTGACAGGGGGCTACAATGAGCAGTTCTTC. Its translation: CASGLTGGYNEQFF.

This sequence joins TRBV19 and TRBJ2-1; D might be TRBD1 (5 bases). Germline V gene data show CDR1 as LNHDA and CDR2 as SQIVND (reference sequence). V gave up 0 bases and J gave up 10 bases, with 19 bases separating them. The CDR3 is made up of 16 amino acids. This CDR3 reads CASSIDSSGSEGEQFF. The CDR3 DNA reads TGTGCCAGTAGTATAGATTCCTCAGGGTCGGAAGGAGAGCAGTTCTTC.

This clone has only a few counts. CDR3 in DNA: TGTGCCAGCAGTCTCATCACAGGGAAATCCACTGAAGCTTTCTTT. Its protein product is CASSLITGKSTEAFF. V usage is TRBV27 and J usage is TRBJ1-1; perhaps TRBD1 as D (6 bases). Between the trimmed V and J ends, which lost 5 bases and 4 bases, there was a span of 17 bases. Germline lookup yields CDR1 MNHEY and CDR2 SMNVEV (reference sequence). CDR3 length equals 15 residues.

This clone was recorded a few times. This chain links TRBV15 with TRBJ2-1, with a possible D match to TRBD2 (7 bases). Germline lookup yields CDR1 LNHNV and CDR2 YYDKDF (reference sequence). CDR3 size: 18 residues. V lost 0 bases and J lost 0, with 15 bases in between. The CDR3 is CATSRDYPGGHSYNEQFF. CDR3 sequence (DNA): TGTGCCACCAGCAGAGACTACCCGGGGGGACACTCCTACAATGAGCAGTTCTTC.